The 13 T cell receptor beta chains below come from one sample, sequenced in a study of blood T cell repertoires in COVID-19. TCRdb keeps only in-frame clones here, not all; method: immunoSEQ multiplex PCR. Among 250,000 or so clones listed, more than 75% were seen once. What was sequenced was PBMCs or T cells enriched from blood (not recorded which). The origin of the receptors is a man aged 40-50 years who had recovered from COVID-19.

The chain links TRBV3-1 (or the pseudogene TRBV3-2) to TRBJ2-1; 11 positions match TRBD2. Losses at the gene ends were 7 bases for V and 3 bases for J; bases not matched to a gene: 5. Germline V CDR1 and CDR2: LGHDT, YNNKEL (reference sequence). CDR3 length: 15 amino acids. CDR3: CASTLSGGDYNEQFF. In nucleotides, the CDR3 is TGTGCCAGCACCCTTAGCGGGGGGGACTACAATGAGCAGTTCTTC.

The chain links TRBV5-8 to TRBJ2-7; D is possibly TRBD1 (6 bases). The germline V and J ends were trimmed by 4 bases and 2 bases, with 16 bases remaining between them. Germline-derived CDR1 and CDR2 are SGHTS and YDEGEE. The CDR3 covers 15 residues. This CDR3 is CASSPHPDRTYEQYF. The CDR3 nucleotides read TGTGCCAGCAGCCCACATCCCGACAGGACCTACGAGCAGTACTTC.

The V call is TRBV5-4, the J call TRBJ2-1; D ambiguous. The V gene's germline CDR1 is SGHNT and CDR2 YYREEE (reference sequence). The CDR3 loop spans 15 amino acids. Trimming pared 6 bases from V and 0 bases from J, leaving 13 bases between. In nucleotides, the CDR3 is TGTGCCAGCACCCAGACACGAGACTCCTACAATGAGCAGTTCTTC. The encoded protein is CASTQTRDSYNEQFF.

This clone was observed a single time. DNA of the CDR3: TGTGCCAGCAGCCTTAGCGGGATCACAGATACGCAGTATTTT. It translates to CASSLSGITDTQYF. V usage is TRBV11-3 and J usage is TRBJ2-3, with 8 bases lining up with TRBD2. CDR1 and CDR2 from the germline V gene are SGHNT and YENEEA. The CDR3 covers 14 residues. J was trimmed by 2 bases and V by 5 bases; bases with no gene match: 3. The full variable domain, in which reference TRBV11-3 and TRBJ2-3 provide the parts outside the CDR3, is EAGVVQSPRYKIIEKKQPVAFWCNPISGHNTLYWYLQNLGQGPELLIRYENEEAVDDSQLPKDRFSAERLKGVDSTLKIQPAELGDSAVYLCASSLSGITDTQYFGPGTRLTVL.

The chain employs TRBV7-2 and TRBJ2-5; the match to TRBD2 covers 8 bases. Germline values: CDR1 SGHTA, CDR2 FQGNSA. The CDR3 is made up of 15 amino acids. The trim removed 5 bases at V and 5 bases at J, leaving 10 bases unmatched. This CDR3 reads CASSHAGGWGETQYF. As DNA, the CDR3 is TGTGCCAGCAGCCACGCGGGGGGCTGGGGCGAGACCCAGTACTTC.

This clone was counted between two and nine times. The V call is TRBV5-4, the J call TRBJ1-4, with D possibly being TRBD1 (6 bases). V was pared by 2 bases and J by 6 bases, with 11 bases between. The CDR3 consists of 14 residues. Germline assignment: CDR1 SGHNT and CDR2 YYREEE (reference sequence). The CDR3 coding sequence is TGTGCCAGCAGCTTCCAGGGGAGGGATGAAAAACTGTTTTTT. This codes for CASSFQGRDEKLFF.

The chain couples TRBV5-1 to TRBJ2-5; 9 nucleotides line up with TRBD2. Germline V gene lookup returns CDR1 SGHRS and CDR2 YFSETQ. The CDR3 consists of 15 residues. Germline trimming cut 4 bases from V and 4 bases from J; bases unmatched to any gene: 8. The CDR3 is CASSNGGGAGETQYF. CDR3 DNA: TGCGCCAGCAGCAACGGCGGGGGGGCCGGAGAGACCCAGTACTTC.

The chain links TRBV9 to TRBJ2-7, with 7 bases aligning to TRBD1. Looked up from germline, CDR1 is SGDLS and CDR2 is YYNGEE. V lost 6 bases and J lost 0; bases outside the gene matches: 9. The CDR3 length is 15 residues. The DNA of the CDR3 is TGTGCCAGCACCCCAGGACAGGAAAACTCCTACGAGCAGTACTTC. Translating gives CASTPGQENSYEQYF. Filled out from reference TRBV9 and TRBJ2-7, the complete variable domain reads DSGVTQTPKHLITATGQRVTLRCSPRSGDLSVYWYQQSLDQGLQFLIQYYNGEERAKGNILERFSAQQFPDLHSELNLSSLELGDSALYFCASTPGQENSYEQYFGPGTRLTVT.

The V and J genes are TRBV19 and TRBJ1-4; 12 bases line up with TRBD1. The CDR3 spans 17 residues. Germline V CDR1 and CDR2: LNHDA, SQIVND (reference sequence). V shed 6 bases and J 1 base; nucleotides not matched to a gene: 6. The CDR3 sequence is CASSHGDRGQTNEKLFF. Written as DNA, the CDR3 is TGTGCCAGTAGCCATGGGGACAGGGGGCAAACTAATGAAAAACTGTTTTTT.

This clone was seen a single time. The chain couples TRBV7-2 to TRBJ2-7; 7 bases are a match to TRBD1. The CDR3 totals 14 residues. Germline V gene data show CDR1 as SGHTA and CDR2 as FQGNSA. The J segment lost 2 bases and the V segment lost 5 bases, leaving 6 bases of the junction unmatched. Here the CDR3 reads CASSPRGPAYEQYF. CDR3 coding DNA: TGTGCCAGCAGCCCTAGGGGGCCAGCCTACGAGCAGTACTTC.

The V gene is TRBV7-9, the J gene TRBJ2-3; 7 nucleotides match TRBD2. This CDR3 has 16 residues. Per the germline V gene, CDR1 is SEHNR and CDR2 is FQNEAQ (reference sequence). V shed 1 base and J 6 bases; nucleotides not matched to a gene: 10. CDR3 DNA sequence: TGTGCCAGCAGCTTAGTAGGCGGGAGCGGCCCCGATACGCAGTATTTT. As protein: CASSLVGGSGPDTQYF.

On this clone: One end of the junction fails to match germline, which may point to a read error. The J gene is TRBJ2-7, the V gene TRBV6-5, with 7 nucleotides matching TRBD2. The germline CDR1 and CDR2 sequences are MNHEY and SVGAGI. The CDR3 length is 13 residues. DNA of the CDR3: TGTGCCAGCAGAGCGGGGCGAACCACGAGGGAGAACTTC. Translating gives CASRAGRTTRENF.

The chain employs TRBV9 and TRBJ2-7, with 8 bases identical to TRBD1. The V segment lost 4 bases and the J segment 2 bases; nucleotides outside the gene matches: 11. CDR1 is SGDLS, CDR2 YYNGEE, per germline. This CDR3 has 16 amino acids. The CDR3, as DNA: TGTGCCAGCAGCCCTCGTGCTGGACAGGGCCCCTACGAGCAGTACTTC. It specifies CASSPRAGQGPYEQYF. Based on the CDR3 plus reference TRBV9 and TRBJ2-7, the full variable domain is DSGVTQTPKHLITATGQRVTLRCSPRSGDLSVYWYQQSLDQGLQFLIQYYNGEERAKGNILERFSAQQFPDLHSELNLSSLELGDSALYFCASSPRAGQGPYEQYFGPGTRLTVT.